The 5 T cell receptor beta chains presented below share a single source sample, sequenced in a study of T-cell memory formation after mild COVID-19. TCRdb re-analysed the 5' RACE reads in MiXCR, keeping a single row per CDR3 protein. The table records 150,000 to 200,000 distinct CDR3 sequences, more than 9% of them present only once. Material for sequencing was PBMCs or a T cell subset sorted from them (not recorded which). The source of these receptors is a man aged 18-30 years who had mild COVID-19 (a few samples of this study predate the infection). Cell type and time point are not known.

The chain joins TRBV12-3 or TRBV12-4 to TRBJ2-7, with TRBD2 matching over 8 bases. V lost 2 bases to trimming and J lost 5 bases; unmatched junction nucleotides: 5. This CDR3 contains 14 residues. This CDR3 is CASSLRGGADEQYF. In DNA, the CDR3 is TGTGCCAGCAGTTTACGGGGGGGGGCCGACGAGCAGTACTTC.

The chain joins TRBV20-1 to TRBJ1-6; 8 bases align to TRBD1. With 2 bases clipped from V and 8 bases from J, the junction kept 5 bases outside the gene matches. This CDR3 is built from 14 residues. Germline CDR1 reads DFQATT; CDR2 reads SNEGSKA (reference sequence). CDR3 sequence: CSARTGTGYSPLHF. The CDR3 DNA is TGCAGTGCTAGAACCGGGACAGGCTATTCACCCCTCCACTTT.

The gene calls are TRBV7-3 and TRBJ2-3; D remains ambiguous. In germline, CDR1 is SGHTA, CDR2 FQGTGA. V lost 3 bases and J lost 2, with 9 bases in between. CDR3 length equals 14 residues. In DNA form, the CDR3 reads TGTGCCAGCAGCTTTACTGGGGTCACAGATACGCAGTATTTT. Translated, it gives CASSFTGVTDTQYF. Combining the CDR3 with reference TRBV7-3 and TRBJ2-3 gives the whole variable domain GAGVSQTPSNKVTEKGKYVELRCDPISGHTALYWYRQSLGQGPEFLIYFQGTGAADDSGLPNDRFFAVRPEGSVSTLKIQRTERGDSAVYLCASSFTGVTDTQYFGPGTRLTVL.

Many counts were recorded for this clonotype. This chain connects TRBV9 to TRBJ2-3, with D perhaps matching TRBD2 (5 bases). Germline-derived CDR1 and CDR2 are SGDLS and YYNGEE. The CDR3 totals 14 residues. V lost 0 bases to trimming and J lost 6 bases, with 11 bases between them. The CDR3 loop is CASSVVRAADTQYF. DNA for the CDR3: TGTGCCAGCAGCGTAGTGAGGGCGGCGGATACGCAGTATTTT.

The chain joins TRBV4-2 to TRBJ2-5; TRBD2 matches 9 bases. CDR1 is LGHNA, CDR2 YNFKEQ, per germline. Trimming at V came to 3 bases and at J to 5 bases, leaving 4 bases not matched to a gene. This CDR3 is 14 amino acids long. CDR3 residues: CASSHGLAWETQYF. The CDR3 nucleotides read TGTGCCAGCAGCCACGGACTAGCGTGGGAGACCCAGTACTTC.